The following is a T cell receptor (beta chain) sequence with its context. Its cognate antigen has yet to be identified. No base-level quality is on record; no much larger clone is a single base apart. Each collaborating institution followed its own protocols to collect whole blood in K2EDTA tubes. For TCRbeta analysis, collaborators shipped samples in one of three forms: frozen whole blood, isolated PBMCs, or DNA extracted from either of those sample types. TCRbeta CDR3 regions were amplified from genomic DNA by means of the immunoSEQ Assay, a bias-controlled multiplex PCR. Under the source paper's analysis protocol: The number of nucleated cells in each sample was estimated from the amplification of reference gene primers within the assay. To quantify the absolute abundance of each unique TCRbeta CDR3 rearrangement, sequence reads were collapsed and filtered. For each sample, productive Simpson clonality was calculated as the square root of Simpson's diversity index over productive rearrangements. TCRdb stores this immuneACCESS table with in-frame sequences only. Part of the clones is absent; in the studies checked, under half of the shortfall reflects unresolved V genes, and no reason is known for the rest. The D gene and trimming were derived from the DNA, and the V and J assignments and clone size from that table. Across this sample there are 100,000 to 150,000 clones, with roughly 84% seen only once. The leading ten clones occupy approximately 1% of the sample.

The data belong to a study of blood T cell repertoires in COVID-19 (dated by TCRdb to the early 2020s). Looking at the study overall: The collaborator samples originated in the United States, Italy and Spain and spanned the acute and convalescent phases of COVID-19. The samples were drawn from two sources: the first 160 participants of the ongoing ImmuneRACE study, and fewer than 1,500 subjects contributed by 6 global collaborators. Where HLA class I and class II types were available, the types were taken from metadata supplied by the sample provider, not from assay-based typing. Subjects who had been exposed to COVID-19, were actively infected with it, or had recovered from it provided the deeply sampled blood TCRbeta repertoires that made up the dataset. The material from the prospective study consisted of cDNA or gDNA derived from T cells, B-cell-depleted T cells, or PBMCs. The repertoires were released in a freely available public database meant as a resource for research on the immune response to SARS-CoV-2. A de-identified subject ID, COVID-19 status, age in years and sex were almost always included in the sample metadata. What the work shows at the level of the full study, not this receptor alone: Clinical and demographic metadata were provided uncurated, with the amount varying by source and participant.

V is cut back by 6 bases and J by 0 bases, with 7 bases in the junction unmatched. The CDR3 runs 16 amino acids, cysteine and phenylalanine included. Only the CDR3 DNA stays, 48 bases, in frame from base 1. For CDR1 and CDR2, the germline V gene lists SNHLY and FYNNEI. What was sequenced was peripheral blood. The chain is assembled from TRBV2 and TRBJ2-7, with 11 bases matching TRBD1. The TCR comes from a woman of 80 years or more with acute or convalescent COVID-19. The sequenced DNA: TGTGCCAGCAGATGGGGGGGGACAGGGGGCTCCTACGAGCAGTACTTC. The resulting protein is CASRWGGTGGSYEQYF.